This is a list of T cell receptor beta chains from one sample in a study of CD8+CD57+ T cells in acquired aplastic anemia. TCRdb analysed the reads with MiXCR anew, one entry per CDR3 protein. This table holds around 200,000 distinct CDR3 sequences, roughly 56% found once. Sequencing was performed on sorted CD4+, CD8+, or CD8+CD57+ T cells (not recorded which) from PBMCs. Receptors were obtained from a human donor in good health, serving as a control. Each CDR3 is given with its conserved first and last residue. A D gene is named only where the DNA matches it firmly. A row's size may be missing; if present it is once, few, many or a size class.

d_gene,v_gene,abundance,j_gene,CDR3nt,CDR3aa
TRBD1,TRBV24-1,-,TRBJ2-5,TGTGCCACCAAGGCAGGGGGCGACGAAGAGACCCAGTACTTC,CATKAGGDEETQYF
-,TRBV12-3/TRBV12-4,many,TRBJ1-3,TGTGCCAGCACCCCAACAGGGTCTGGAAACACCATATATTTT,CASTPTGSGNTIYF
TRBD1,TRBV20-1,many,TRBJ1-2,TGCAGTGCTAGAGAGCCAGGGGGCATGAACGCGAACTATGGCTACACCTTC,CSAREPGGMNANYGYTF
TRBD1,TRBV29-1,-,TRBJ1-1,TGCAGCGGGACGGTCCAGGGGGCCTACACTGAAGCTTTCTTT,CSGTVQGAYTEAFF
-,TRBV29-1,-,TRBJ1-1,TGCAGCGTTGTGTACCGGGACACGAACACTGAAGCTTTCTTT,CSVVYRDTNTEAFF
-,TRBV7-2,-,TRBJ1-2,TGTGCCAGCAGCTTACGGGAGGGAAGCTATGGCTACACCTTC,CASSLREGSYGYTF
-,TRBV12-3/TRBV12-4,many,TRBJ1-1,TGTGCCAGCAGTTCATCGGCCAGGGCTGAAGCTTTCTTT,CASSSSARAEAFF
-,TRBV25-1,-,TRBJ1-3,TGTGCCAGCAGACAGCTCTCTGGAAACACCATATATTTT,CASRQLSGNTIYF
TRBD1,TRBV20-1,-,TRBJ1-2,TGCAGTGCCGGGGACAGGCCACACAAGAGGCCCTATGGCTACACCTTC,CSAGDRPHKRPYGYTF
-,TRBV7-8,many,TRBJ2-3,TGTGCCAGCAGCTTAGTTCCGGGGACGATCACAGATACGCAGTATTTT,CASSLVPGTITDTQYF
TRBD2,TRBV7-9,-,TRBJ2-7,TGTGCCAGCAGCGCGGGGGACTCCTACGAGCAGTACTTC,CASSAGDSYEQYF
-,TRBV7-2,many,TRBJ2-3,TGTGCCAGCAGCTTTAGCCAGGCTAGCACAGATACGCAGTATTTT,CASSFSQASTDTQYF
-,TRBV7-9,-,TRBJ2-2,TGTGCCAGCGGGGCGTCGAACACCGGGGAGCTGTTTTTT,CASGASNTGELFF
-,TRBV20-1,many,TRBJ2-1,TGCAGTGCTAGAGGAGTGAAGGCCAATGAGCAGTTCTTC,CSARGVKANEQFF
TRBD1,TRBV7-2,many,TRBJ1-1,TGTGCCAGCAGCTTAGTCGGACAGGTTATGAACACTGAAGCTTTCTTT,CASSLVGQVMNTEAFF